A selection of T cell receptor beta chains follows, all from one sample in a study of blood T cell repertoires in COVID-19. Sequenced by immunoSEQ multiplex PCR; TCRdb stores in-frame clones only, minus some. The sample includes 310,000 or so clones, approximately 90% of them seen just once. The sample consisted of PBMCs or T cells enriched from blood (not recorded which). The receptor set was obtained from a woman aged 25 to 39 who had recovered from COVID-19. Each CDR3 is given without its conserved first and last residue. Each record gives: V gene, J gene, CDR3 protein.

>TRBV27|TRBJ2-7
ASSLTATYEQY
>TRBV6-4|TRBJ2-3
ASPLVAPDTDTQY
>TRBV19|TRBJ1-2
ASSPGQANNYGYT
>TRBV3-1/TRBV3-2|TRBJ1-4
ASSQEGRGNEKLF
>TRBV6-2/TRBV6-3|TRBJ1-2
ASSYPAGLTYGYT
>TRBV28|TRBJ1-1
ASSSIGQGMNTEAF
>TRBV3-1/TRBV3-2|TRBJ1-5
ASSQDGGHPSNQPQH
>TRBV7-6|TRBJ1-3
ASSAQGAGSGNTIY
>TRBV4-2|TRBJ2-1
ASSQDWQGGYNEQF
>TRBV4-3|TRBJ2-1
ASSLTRDRLDEQF
>TRBV5-4|TRBJ2-7
ASSLGWPPPNYEQY
>TRBV13|TRBJ1-6
ASSPGQGGYNSPLH
>TRBV4-3|TRBJ1-6
ASSQRGGESYNSPLH
>TRBV30|TRBJ2-7
AWSVARSYEQY
>TRBV5-4|TRBJ2-2
ASSADTGGAIHGELF
>TRBV21-1|TRBJ2-1
ASSRSRIPPSYNEQF
>TRBV18|TRBJ2-5
ASSRKGLAEQETQY
>TRBV9|TRBJ2-1
ASSSTSGNEQF
>TRBV18|TRBJ2-7
ASGQGAHEQY
>TRBV20-1|TRBJ1-1
SASNRGKGDTEAF
>TRBV19|TRBJ2-1
ASSKSGDHNEQF
>TRBV5-4|TRBJ2-5
ASSTDRAQETQY
>TRBV6-5|TRBJ1-1
ASRSDRNLNTEAF
>TRBV9|TRBJ1-2
ASSVDLSGWAGYT
>TRBV19|TRBJ1-5
ASSLGTGVSNQPQH
>TRBV6-5|TRBJ2-7
ASSPIQGASYEQY
>TRBV5-6|TRBJ2-7
ASSFGTGLTYEQY
>TRBV3-1/TRBV3-2|TRBJ2-4
ASSQGAVKNIQY
>TRBV27|TRBJ2-7
ASSLDQGQTYEQY
>TRBV5-1|TRBJ2-2
ASSLGGGNTGELF
>TRBV4-3|TRBJ2-7
ASSHRGASGDYEQY
>TRBV4-3|TRBJ2-3
ASSQDEGTDTQY
>TRBV6-2/TRBV6-3|TRBJ1-1
ASSYRFAGTEAF
>TRBV27|TRBJ2-1
ASSFARGPLNEQF
>TRBV7-3|TRBJ2-1
ASSHSGSTYNEQF
>TRBV5-4|TRBJ2-5
ASSFNGIAKETQY
>TRBV28|TRBJ2-5
ASSPPLQGAGETQY
>TRBV30|TRBJ1-5
AWSVSGVRNQPQH
>TRBV20-1|TRBJ2-1
SASYGAGFYNEQF
>TRBV7-2|TRBJ2-2
ASSLGTSGITGELF
>TRBV4-1|TRBJ2-7
ASSQDRGTHYYYEQY
>TRBV7-2|TRBJ2-7
ASSLSGFSGSSREQY
>TRBV7-3|TRBJ1-1
ASSPHFMNTEAF
>TRBV10-3|TRBJ2-2
AIRMDRGHGELF
>TRBV5-4|TRBJ2-7
ASSLDGYEQY
>TRBV14|TRBJ2-2
ASSGTSGAGELF
>TRBV15|TRBJ1-6
ATSRAGEGPPH
>TRBV7-2|TRBJ2-1
ASIRSGGNEQF
>TRBV3-1/TRBV3-2|TRBJ1-2
ASSQAGGGAYGYT